The present T cell receptor beta chain was sequenced within a study of blood T cells in healthy people across ages. A remark on this clonotype: Its specificity is not known.

This CDR3 has 16 amino acids. After removal of 5 bases from V and 5 bases from J, the junction contained 13 bases not matched to a gene. Study findings and constraints: A strong correlation was seen between TCR beta diversity and naive T cell percentage.

The authors ran a second PCR of 7 to 11 cycles using a sample-barcoded 5' primer and a J-beta primer mix. TCRdb passed the 5' RACE reads through MiXCR, listing each CDR3 protein once. The top ten hold about an eighth of the sample, which has 800,000 to 950,000 distinct CDR3 sequences, 30% to 45% seen once. Sequenced: blood. This receptor was taken from a man between 18 and 29 years old in good health. V usage is TRBV12-3 or TRBV12-4 and J usage is TRBJ2-3; TRBD2 aligns across 7 bases. The CDR3 loop reads CASSPLSGIPGDTQYF. The CDR3 bases are TGTGCCAGCAGTCCTCTGAGCGGGATCCCAGGAGATACGCAGTATTTT.